Following are 15 T cell receptor beta chains from one sample sequenced in a study of cytomegalovirus exposure and HLA in healthy donors. PCR used 60 Vbeta primers and 13 Jbeta primers. TCRdb keeps only in-frame clones here, not all; method: immunoSEQ multiplex PCR. Of around 67,000 clones listed, roughly 66% are singletons. What was sequenced was PBMCs. The receptors derive from a woman aged 50 to 60 in good health and CMV-seronegative.

The V call is TRBV7-3, the J call TRBJ1-2; 8 bases map to TRBD1. The CDR3 length is 13 residues. V lost 2 bases and J lost 6; bases outside the gene matches: 2. Per the germline V gene, CDR1 is SGHTA and CDR2 is FQGTGA. As DNA, the CDR3 is TGTGCCAGCAGCTTAGACAGGGGCGATGGCTACACCTTC. This sequence encodes CASSLDRGDGYTF.

This clone appeared a few times. CDR3 DNA sequence: TGTGCCAGCAGCGCCGGGGTTTTCGATCTCTACGAGCAGTACTTC. It yields the protein CASSAGVFDLYEQYF. This chain links TRBV5-4 with TRBJ2-7, with a tentative D call TRBD2 (5 bases). Per germline, CDR1 SGHNT and CDR2 YYREEE (reference sequence). The germline V and J ends were trimmed by 4 bases and 3 bases, with 17 bases remaining between them. The CDR3 runs 15 residues.

The gene calls are TRBV6-5 and TRBJ1-1; TRBD1 is a possible D gene (5 bases). The CDR3 extends over 14 amino acids. Trimming pared 4 bases from V and 4 bases from J, leaving 13 bases between. Germline assignment: CDR1 MNHEY and CDR2 SVGAGI. The CDR3 loop reads CASSSRHRGTEAFF. In nucleotides, the CDR3 is TGTGCCAGCAGTTCACGACATAGGGGCACTGAAGCTTTCTTT.

This clone has a handful of counts. The chain links TRBV5-4 to TRBJ1-1; tentative D call: TRBD1 (6 bases). Per the germline V gene, CDR1 is SGHNT and CDR2 is YYREEE (reference sequence). CDR3 length: 14 amino acids. The germline V and J ends were trimmed by 4 bases and 1 base, with 11 bases remaining between them. The DNA of the CDR3 is TGTGCCAGCAGCAGCGACAGGTGGAACACTGAAGCTTTCTTT. Protein sequence: CASSSDRWNTEAFF. Full variable domain (remainder filled in from reference TRBV5-4 and TRBJ1-1): ETGVTQSPTHLIKTRGQQVTLRCSSQSGHNTVSWYQQALGQGPQFIFQYYREEENGRGNFPPRFSGLQFPNYSSELNVNALELDDSALYLCASSSDRWNTEAFFGQGTRLTVV.

This chain uses TRBV15 with TRBJ2-7; 12 bases are a match to TRBD2. Losses at the gene ends were 0 bases for V and 3 bases for J; bases not matched to a gene: 6. The CDR3 covers 17 residues. The germline V gene encodes CDR1 LNHNV and CDR2 YYDKDF (reference sequence). CDR3 sequence (DNA): TGTGCCACCAGCAGAGATACGACTAGCGGGAGCCTCTACGAGCAGTACTTC. Translating gives CATSRDTTSGSLYEQYF.

The chain joins TRBV5-1 to TRBJ2-7; 7 bases are shared with TRBD1. Germline-derived CDR1 and CDR2 are SGHRS and YFSETQ. J was trimmed by 4 bases and V by 2 bases; bases with no gene match: 15. The CDR3 totals 17 residues. Here the CDR3 DNA reads TGCGCCAGCAGCTTTGGGTCCTTCCCCCAGGGGGAATACGAGCAGTACTTC. This sequence encodes CASSFGSFPQGEYEQYF.

This clone was counted only a few times. V gene TRBV19 combines with J gene TRBJ1-1, with TRBD1 matching 9 bases. CDR3 length: 15 residues. V trimming: 5 bases; J trimming: 3 bases; junction bases outside the gene matches: 7. Germline V gives CDR1 LNHDA, CDR2 SQIVND (reference sequence). This chain's CDR3 is CASSGGDRAHTEAFF. The CDR3 DNA follows: TGTGCCAGTAGTGGCGGGGACAGGGCTCACACTGAAGCTTTCTTT.

The chain combines TRBV5-1 with TRBJ1-2; D gene unclear. Germline CDR1 and CDR2: SGHRS and YFSETQ. With 0 bases removed from V and 2 bases from J, the gap between germline ends came to 11 bases. This CDR3 is 15 amino acids long. The CDR3 spells CASSLDPGSNYGYTF. The CDR3 nucleotides read TGCGCCAGCAGCTTGGATCCAGGTTCGAACTATGGCTACACCTTC.

The rearrangement joins TRBV12-2 to TRBJ1-3; the table calls TRBD1, which could not be checked here. TRBV12-2 corresponds to a pseudogene. CDR3 length equals 18 residues. For the CDR3, the DNA is TGTGCAAGTCGCTTAGAGGGGTGTGGAGTGGTCTCTGGAAACACCATATATTTT. It is translated as CASRLEGCGVVSGNTIYF.

J is TRBJ1-2 and V is TRBV25-1; weak D call: TRBD1 (5 bases). CDR1 is MGHDK and CDR2 is SYGVNS in the germline V gene. The V gene lost 5 bases and the J gene lost 0 bases, with 7 bases spanning the gap. The CDR3 is 13 amino acids. CDR3 in amino acids: CASSTTANYGYTF. CDR3 sequence (DNA): TGTGCCAGCAGTACGACAGCTAACTATGGCTACACCTTC.

Only a few counts were recorded for this clone. The chain is built from TRBV7-2 and TRBJ1-4; the D gene is possibly TRBD1 (6 bases). Germline V gene sequence: CDR1 SGHTA, CDR2 FQGNSA. With 5 bases removed from V and 7 bases from J, the gap between germline ends came to 17 bases. The CDR3 covers 15 residues. The CDR3 DNA sequence: TGTGCCAGCAGCCCCCAACAGGGAATGGTTGAAAAACTGTTTTTT. Translation: CASSPQQGMVEKLFF.

For this clone: Mismatch with germline at one junction end may stem from a read error. This chain joins TRBV7-7 and TRBJ1-1, with no clear D. This CDR3 spans 13 amino acids. Germline V lookup: CDR1 SSHAT, CDR2 FNYEAQ (reference sequence). CDR3 sequence: CASSFQANTEAFF. In DNA, the CDR3 is TGTGCTAGCAGCTTTCAGGCGAACACTGAAGCTTTCTTT.

This chain connects TRBV20-1 to TRBJ1-1; weak D call: TRBD1 (6 bases). The germline V and J ends were trimmed by 3 bases and 8 bases, with 10 bases remaining between them. The germline gives CDR1 DFQATT, CDR2 SNEGSKA (reference sequence). This CDR3 is built from 11 residues. CDR3 sequence: CSASGGAEAFF. CDR3 nucleotides: TGCAGTGCTAGTGGGGGGGCCGAAGCTTTCTTT.

The chain combines TRBV4-3 with TRBJ1-2; D might be TRBD1 (6 bases). Germline assignment: CDR1 LGHNA and CDR2 YSLEER. CDR3 length equals 17 residues. The germline V and J ends were trimmed by 0 bases and 1 base, with 15 bases remaining between them. CDR3 DNA sequence: TGCGCCAGCAGCCAAGAGGTCTCCCGGACAGTTAACTATGGCTACACCTTC. Protein: CASSQEVSRTVNYGYTF.

The chain links TRBV9 to TRBJ2-1, with no clear D. CDR1 and CDR2 from the germline V gene are SGDLS and YYNGEE. CDR3 size: 13 residues. V was trimmed by 0 bases and J by 6 bases, leaving 7 bases between them. CDR3 DNA: TGTGCCAGCAGCGTAGTTACCGGCAATGAGCAGTTCTTC. Encoded protein: CASSVVTGNEQFF.